Described below is a single T cell receptor beta chain sequence and its context. V gave up 2 bases and J gave up 9 bases, with 16 bases separating them. CDR3 length equals 15 residues. Germline lookup yields CDR1 KGHDR and CDR2 SFDVKD. This sample is drawn from a study of blood T cell repertoires in COVID-19. Study background: The United States, Italy and Spain provided the acute and convalescent COVID-19 samples. From T cells, B-cell-depleted T cells, or PBMCs came the material, which was cDNA or gDNA.

Here immunoSEQ multiplex PCR was the method, and the copy in TCRdb shows in-frame clones only, minus some. Here the sample spans approximately 170,000 clones, under 85% being singletons. The genes are TRBV24-1 and TRBJ2-1; perhaps TRBD2 as D (6 bases). Sequencing was performed on peripheral blood. The TCR sequence derives from a man older than 75 with COVID-19, enrolled during active disease. In DNA, the CDR3 is TGTGCCACCAGTGATTCCCCAGTGAGGGGAGGTGAGCAGTTCTTC. Its translation: CATSDSPVRGGEQFF.